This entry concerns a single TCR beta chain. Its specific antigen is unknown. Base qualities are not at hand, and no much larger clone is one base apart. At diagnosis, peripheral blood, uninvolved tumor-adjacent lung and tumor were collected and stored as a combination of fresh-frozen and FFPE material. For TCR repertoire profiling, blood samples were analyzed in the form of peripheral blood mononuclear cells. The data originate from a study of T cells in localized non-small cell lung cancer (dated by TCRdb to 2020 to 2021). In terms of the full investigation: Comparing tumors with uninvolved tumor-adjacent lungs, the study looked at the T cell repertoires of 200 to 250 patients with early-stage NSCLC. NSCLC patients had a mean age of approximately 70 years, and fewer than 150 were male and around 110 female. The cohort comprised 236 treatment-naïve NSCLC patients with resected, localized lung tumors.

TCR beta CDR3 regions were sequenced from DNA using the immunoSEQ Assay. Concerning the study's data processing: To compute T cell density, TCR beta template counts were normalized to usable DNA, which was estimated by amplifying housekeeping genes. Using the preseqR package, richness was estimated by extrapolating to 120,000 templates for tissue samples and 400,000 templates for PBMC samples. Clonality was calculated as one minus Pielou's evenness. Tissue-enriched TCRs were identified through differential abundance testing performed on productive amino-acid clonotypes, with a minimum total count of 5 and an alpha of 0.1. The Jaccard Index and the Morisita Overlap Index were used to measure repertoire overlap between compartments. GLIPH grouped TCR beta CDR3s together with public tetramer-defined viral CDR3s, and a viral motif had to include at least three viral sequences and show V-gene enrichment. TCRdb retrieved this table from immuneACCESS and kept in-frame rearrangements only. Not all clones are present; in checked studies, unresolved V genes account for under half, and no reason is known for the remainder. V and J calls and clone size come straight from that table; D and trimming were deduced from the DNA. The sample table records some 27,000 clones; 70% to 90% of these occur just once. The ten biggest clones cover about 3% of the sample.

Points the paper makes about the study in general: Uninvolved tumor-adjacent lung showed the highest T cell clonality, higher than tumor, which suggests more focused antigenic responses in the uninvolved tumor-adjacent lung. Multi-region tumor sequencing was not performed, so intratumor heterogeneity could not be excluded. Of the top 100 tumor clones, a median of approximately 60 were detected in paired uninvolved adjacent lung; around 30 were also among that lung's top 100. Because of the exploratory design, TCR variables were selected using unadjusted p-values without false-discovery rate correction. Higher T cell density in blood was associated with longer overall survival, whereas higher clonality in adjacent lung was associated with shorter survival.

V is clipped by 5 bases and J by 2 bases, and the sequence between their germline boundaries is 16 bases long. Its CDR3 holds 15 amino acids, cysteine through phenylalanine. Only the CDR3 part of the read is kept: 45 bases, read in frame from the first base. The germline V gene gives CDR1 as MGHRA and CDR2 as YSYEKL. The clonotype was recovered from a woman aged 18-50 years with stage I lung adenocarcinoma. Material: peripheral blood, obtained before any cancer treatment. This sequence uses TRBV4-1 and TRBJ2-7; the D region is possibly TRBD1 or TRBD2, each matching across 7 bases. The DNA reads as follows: TGCGCCAGCAGCTACAGGGGCGGGGGCACCTACGAGCAGTACTTC. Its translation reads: CASSYRGGGTYEQYF.